This T cell receptor (beta chain) was found in a study of early T cells in non-severe SARS-CoV-2 infection (dated by TCRdb to the early 2020s). At the level of the whole study: Bulk RNA from unsorted whole blood was used for TCR sequencing, so alpha and beta chains could not be paired. Here is what the overall study found, with its caveats: VDJdb matching was skewed toward anti-spike CD8 responses and likely underestimated virus-specific expansions by missing private and CD4 specificities.

V drops 2 bases and J drops 7 bases, leaving 11 bases in between. Taken from the germline V gene, the CDR1 and CDR2 loops are MNHEY and SVGAGI. The CDR3 covers 13 residues, taking in both the cysteine and the phenylalanine. Kept here is only the CDR3 DNA, which spans 39 bases and is read in frame from base 1. On this clonotype: No antigen is known for it. Base qualities are not recorded, but no much larger clone differs from it by a single base.

Set within a cohort of healthcare workers in London, UK, this nested case-control study involved weekly PCR testing of nasopharyngeal swabs along with blood sampling. Healthcare workers were recruited during the week of the UK lockdown, between 23 and 31 March 2020, and followed weekly for up to about 15 weeks. Library preparation used 5' RACE. Instrument used: NextSeq 500. To correct for sequencing error and PCR bias, the TCR library protocol tagged individual cDNA molecules with unique molecular identifiers. TCR alpha and beta chains were both sequenced, and the abundances of alpha and beta sequences in each sample were closely correlated with each other. Processing in the source paper ran as follows. V gene, J gene and CDR3 annotation of TCR sequences was performed with Decombinator V4. TCRs were defined as expanded if a significant change between any two time points was detected under a Poisson model with p below 0.0001. Abundances of TCRs were expressed as counts per million after normalisation to the total number of TCRs sequenced in each sample. TRAV1-2 paired with TRAJ12, TRAJ20 or TRAJ33 defined MAIT TCRs, while TRAV10 paired with TRAJ18 defined iNKT TCRs. VDJdb, accessed on 1 November 2021, was searched for TCRs annotated for CMV, EBV and SARS-CoV-2, and TCRs annotated for more than one antigen were excluded. TCRdb itself trimmed the public reads at Q25 with fastp, ran MiXCR and retained productive beta chains. Each CDR3 protein gets just one entry, which takes the most common genes and DNA from the rows behind it. The V and J calls reflect TCRdb's pipeline rather than the authors' work. The sample profile shows tens of thousands of distinct CDR3 sequences; just under 15% of them were found once. The ten largest clones represent less than 6% of the sample.

The origin of this receptor is an adult who was a healthcare worker with PCR-confirmed SARS-CoV-2 infection or an uninfected control (not recorded which). The chain couples TRBV6-5 to TRBJ2-5, with the D gene not clear enough to name. Specimen: whole blood. The DNA sequence is TGTGCCAGCAGTTACGGGGAAATGGGGACCCAGTACTTC. Its translation is CASSYGEMGTQYF.